Below are 22 T cell receptor beta chains sequenced from a single sample in a study of blood T cell repertoires in COVID-19. Assay used: immunoSEQ multiplex PCR; TCRdb lists only in-frame clones, some missing. Of tens of thousands of clones listed, roughly 84% are singletons. The sample consisted of peripheral blood. The receptors here all came from a man older than 75 with COVID-19, enrolled during active disease.

The V call is TRBV24-1, the J call TRBJ2-3, with D possibly TRBD2 on 5 matching bases. Germline loops: CDR1 KGHDR, CDR2 SFDVKD. V was trimmed by 12 bases and J by 2 bases, leaving 20 bases between them. The CDR3 has 15 residues. In DNA, the CDR3 is TGTGCCGCCTCTTATACTAGAACCCCCACAGATACGCAGTATTTT. Amino acids: CAASYTRTPTDTQYF.

This chain links TRBV27 with TRBJ1-2; possible D gene TRBD1, 6 bases. The V end was cut by 6 bases, the J end by 0 bases, with 8 bases between. The germline V gene encodes CDR1 MNHEY and CDR2 SMNVEV (reference sequence). The CDR3 spans 13 residues. CDR3 DNA sequence: TGTGCCAGCAGGACAGGCACTAACTATGGCTACACCTTC. It encodes CASRTGTNYGYTF.

CDR3 in amino acids: CASSQGTSGGEGQFF. CDR3 in DNA: TGTGCCAGCAGCCAAGGGACTAGCGGGGGCGAGGGGCAGTTCTTC. The rearrangement uses TRBV7-8 and TRBJ2-1; 14 bases line up with TRBD2. The CDR3 has 15 residues. Germline V gene data show CDR1 as SGHVS and CDR2 as FQNEAQ. After removal of 5 bases from V and 12 bases from J, the junction contained 9 bases not matched to a gene. The whole variable domain, filled in from reference TRBV7-8 and TRBJ2-1, reads GAGVSQSPRYKVAKRGQDVALRCDPISGHVSLFWYQQALGQGPEFLTYFQNEAQLDKSGLPSDRFFAERPEGSVSTLKIQRTQQEDSAVYLCASSQGTSGGEGQFFGPGTRLTVL.

This clone was observed a single time. The V gene is TRBV29-1, the J gene TRBJ2-1; 8 bases align to TRBD2. Germline V gives CDR1 SQVTM, CDR2 ANQGSEA. V shed 1 base and J 6 bases; nucleotides not matched to a gene: 11. The CDR3 runs to 16 residues. The CDR3 reads CSVEAGGTSGLNEQFF. CDR3 DNA: TGCAGCGTTGAAGCGGGGGGGACTAGTGGTCTCAATGAGCAGTTCTTC.

The rearrangement uses TRBV27 and TRBJ1-2; 9 nucleotides match TRBD1. The CDR3 covers 16 residues. CDR1 is MNHEY and CDR2 is SMNVEV in the germline V gene (reference sequence). V was pared by 2 bases and J by 8 bases, with 12 bases of the junction left unmatched. The DNA of the CDR3 is TGTGCCAGCAGTTTAATCCCCGTAGGACAGGGGAAAGGCTACACCTTC. It translates to CASSLIPVGQGKGYTF.

The chain links TRBV14 to TRBJ1-1; possibly TRBD1 for D (6 bases). Germline V gene sequence: CDR1 SGHDN, CDR2 FVKESK. Trimming removed 3 bases at V and 1 base at J, with 15 bases between. This CDR3 is 16 amino acids long. The CDR3 nucleotides are TGTGCCAGCAGCCACCTGGGTGGGGGCAAGAACACTGAAGCTTTCTTT. Translated: CASSHLGGGKNTEAFF.

The chain combines TRBV18 with TRBJ1-1; 9 nucleotides align to TRBD1. The CDR3 is 13 amino acids. CDR1 and CDR2 from the germline V gene are KGHSH and LQKENI. The ends lost 6 bases at V and 5 bases at J; junction bases unmatched: 4. CDR3 sequence: CASSRQGGTEAFF. CDR3 DNA sequence: TGTGCCAGCTCCCGACAGGGGGGGACTGAAGCTTTCTTT. The whole variable domain, filled in from reference TRBV18 and TRBJ1-1, reads NAGVMQNPRHLVRRRGQEARLRCSPMKGHSHVYWYRQLPEEGLKFMVYLQKENIIDESGMPKERFSAEFPKEGPSILRIQQVVRGDSAAYFCASSRQGGTEAFFGQGTRLTVV.

V usage is TRBV25-1 and J usage is TRBJ2-5; D perhaps matches TRBD2 (5 bases). The CDR3 covers 14 residues. Looked up from germline, CDR1 is MGHDK and CDR2 is SYGVNS. V lost 3 bases to trimming and J lost 4 bases, with 12 bases between them. The CDR3 bases are TGTGCCAGCAGTGACCTGCGGGTTAGAGAGACCCAGTACTTC. It codes for CASSDLRVRETQYF.

The CDR3 is CASSLPGAMGGELFF. The CDR3 nucleotides read TGTGCCAGCAGCTTACCAGGGGCGATGGGCGGGGAGCTGTTTTTT. The chain joins TRBV11-1 to TRBJ2-2, with D possibly TRBD1 on 6 matching bases. Trimming removed 2 bases from V and 7 bases from J, with 14 bases in between. Germline values: CDR1 SGHAT, CDR2 FQDESV (reference sequence). This CDR3 spans 15 amino acids.

The rearrangement links TRBV2 to TRBJ1-2; TRBD1 aligns across 8 bases. CDR1 and CDR2 from the germline V gene are SNHLY and FYNNEI. The length of the CDR3 is 16 residues. V lost 4 bases, J lost 2 bases, and 9 bases stayed unmatched. CDR3 amino acids: CASSGFPTGANYGYTF. In nucleotides, the CDR3 is TGTGCCAGCAGTGGATTCCCGACAGGGGCGAACTATGGCTACACCTTC.

This chain uses TRBV7-6 with TRBJ2-6, with D perhaps TRBD1 (5 bases). The CDR3 is 14 residues long. Germline V gene sequence: CDR1 SGHVS, CDR2 FNYEAQ. Trimming took 8 bases from V and 0 from J, leaving 8 bases between them. CDR3 coding DNA: TGTGCCAGCTCAGGGCTCTCTGGGGCCAACGTCCTGACTTTC. Translation gives CASSGLSGANVLTF.

CDR3: CASSFLRGNTGELFF. CDR3 nucleotide sequence: TGTGCCAGCAGTTTTTTGCGGGGCAACACCGGGGAGCTGTTTTTT. The rearrangement uses TRBV28 and TRBJ2-2; perhaps TRBD2 as D (6 bases). The CDR3 loop spans 15 amino acids. Trimming took off 3 bases at V and 2 bases at J, with 10 bases between the two ends. CDR1 MDHEN and CDR2 SYDVKM come from the germline V gene.

Only a few counts were recorded for this clone. The rearrangement uses TRBV5-5 and TRBJ2-4; a possible D gene is TRBD2 (6 bases). This CDR3 region has 18 residues. V lost 6 bases to trimming and J lost 0 bases, with 22 bases between them. Germline V gene sequence: CDR1 SGHKS, CDR2 YYEKEE (reference sequence). CDR3 coding DNA: TGTGCCAGCACCATCCGGGGGTCGCCGAATCTAGCCAAAAACATTCAGTACTTC. Protein product: CASTIRGSPNLAKNIQYF.

The genes are TRBV28 and TRBJ1-1, with TRBD1 as a possible D gene (6 bases). CDR1 and CDR2 from the germline V gene are MDHEN and SYDVKM. The CDR3 spans 11 residues. The germline V and J ends were trimmed by 7 bases and 10 bases, with 13 bases remaining between them. CDR3 sequence: CASTFKGVAFF. CDR3 bases: TGTGCCAGCACCTTTAAGGGGGTAGCTTTCTTT.

The chain couples TRBV28 to TRBJ1-2, with 8 bases fitting TRBD1. V lost 3 bases and J lost 1; bases outside the gene matches: 1. Germline CDR1 and CDR2: MDHEN and SYDVKM. This CDR3 comprises 14 residues. The CDR3 sequence: CASSLGQDNYGYTF. The CDR3 DNA is TGTGCCAGCAGTTTGGGACAGGATAACTATGGCTACACCTTC.

The chain employs TRBV4-1 and TRBJ2-1, with 8 bases matching TRBD2. This CDR3 is 15 amino acids long. V lost 1 base, J lost 5 bases, and 4 bases stayed unmatched. CDR1 and CDR2 (germline): MGHRA, YSYEKL. CDR3 amino acids: CASSQVAGFDNEQFF. For the CDR3, the DNA is TGCGCCAGCAGCCAAGTAGCGGGGTTCGACAATGAGCAGTTCTTC.

The chain joins TRBV10-1 to TRBJ2-7; tentative D call: TRBD1 (6 bases). V lost 3 bases to trimming and J lost 4 bases, with 16 bases between them. CDR1 and CDR2 from the germline V gene are WNHNN and SYGVQD (reference sequence). The CDR3 length is 15 residues. The CDR3 is CASSDDRQRKYEQYV. CDR3 bases: TGCGCCAGCAGTGACGACAGGCAAAGGAAGTACGAGCAGTACGTC.

CDR3 nucleotide sequence: TGTGCCAGTTGGGGGACAGGGAGGGAACAGCCCCAGCATTTT. Its translation: CASWGTGREQPQHF. The gene calls are TRBV19 and TRBJ1-5, with TRBD1 matching 9 bases. The CDR3 has 14 residues. Germline values: CDR1 LNHDA, CDR2 SQIVND (reference sequence). Trimming at V came to 8 bases and at J to 7 bases, leaving 9 bases not matched to a gene.

V gene TRBV19 combines with J gene TRBJ1-5, with 10 bases lining up with TRBD1. The CDR3 consists of 18 residues. With V trimmed by 3 bases and J by 2 bases, 10 bases remained unmatched. Germline CDR1 LNHDA, CDR2 SQIVND (reference sequence). CDR3 in DNA: TGTGCCAGTAGTATCTTGGGACAGGGGACCTCGGGCAATCAGCCCCAGCATTTT. Its protein is CASSILGQGTSGNQPQHF.

This chain joins TRBV18 and TRBJ2-1; 11 nucleotides agree with TRBD1. V shed 2 bases and J 9 bases; nucleotides not matched to a gene: 6. Germline loops: CDR1 KGHSH, CDR2 LQKENI. CDR3 length: 15 amino acids. In nucleotides, the CDR3 is TGTGCCAGCTCACCAGCGGACAGGGGGCTTAGTGAGCAGTTCTTC. Encoded protein: CASSPADRGLSEQFF.

V usage is TRBV29-1 and J usage is TRBJ1-2; the match to TRBD1 covers 9 bases. Trimming at V came to 5 bases and at J to 3 bases, leaving 4 bases not matched to a gene. In germline, CDR1 is SQVTM, CDR2 ANQGSEA. The CDR3 is 13 amino acids. The CDR3 is CSVRTGADYGYTF. CDR3 nucleotides: TGCAGCGTTCGGACAGGGGCGGACTATGGCTACACCTTC. Combining the CDR3 with reference TRBV29-1 and TRBJ1-2 gives the whole variable domain SAVISQKPSRDICQRGTSLTIQCQVDSQVTMMFWYRQQPGQSLTLIATANQGSEATYESGFVIDKFPISRPNLTFSTLTVSNMSPEDSSIYLCSVRTGADYGYTFGSGTRLTVV.

The chain couples TRBV7-7 to TRBJ2-1, with D possibly matching TRBD2 (7 bases). With 4 bases removed from V and 6 bases from J, the gap between germline ends came to 19 bases. The CDR3 contains 16 residues. Germline lookup yields CDR1 SSHAT and CDR2 FNYEAQ (reference sequence). As DNA, the CDR3 is TGTGCCAGCAGCTCCGTAGCGGGTGGAGGGGGCAATGAGCAGTTCTTC. It translates to CASSSVAGGGGNEQFF.